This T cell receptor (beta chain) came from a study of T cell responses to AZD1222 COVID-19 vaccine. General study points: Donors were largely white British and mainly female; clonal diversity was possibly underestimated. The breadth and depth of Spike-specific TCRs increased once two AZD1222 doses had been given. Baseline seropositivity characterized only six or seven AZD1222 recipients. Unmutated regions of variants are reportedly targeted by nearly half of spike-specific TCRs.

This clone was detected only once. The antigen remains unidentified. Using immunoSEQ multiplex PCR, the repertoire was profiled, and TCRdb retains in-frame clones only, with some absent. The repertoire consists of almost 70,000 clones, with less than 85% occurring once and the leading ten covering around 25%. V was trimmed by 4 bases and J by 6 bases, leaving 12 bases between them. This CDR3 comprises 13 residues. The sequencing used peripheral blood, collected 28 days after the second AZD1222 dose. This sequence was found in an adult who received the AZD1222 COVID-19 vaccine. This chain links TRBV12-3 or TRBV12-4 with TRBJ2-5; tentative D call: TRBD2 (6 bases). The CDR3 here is CASSSPGAQTQYF. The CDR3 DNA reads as TGTGCCAGCAGTTCCCCGGGAGCGCAGACCCAGTACTTC.